This T cell receptor beta chain stems from a study of Ad26.COV2.S vaccination and SARS-CoV-2 variants. This CDR3 region has 11 residues. Germline V gene data show CDR1 as MNHEY and CDR2 as SVGEGT. Between the trimmed V and J ends, which lost 5 bases and 8 bases, there was a span of 6 bases. Only in-frame clones appear in the TCRdb table, and some are missing; sequencing was by immunoSEQ multiplex PCR. The sample comprises some 270,000 clones, roughly 85% of which are singletons, and less than 3% rests with the top ten. Treatment of the sample: around 19 received Ad26.COV2.S at low or high dose, single or two shots; roughly 5 received placebo; per-sample allocation not given. Each sample was drawn 63 days after the first injection (of vaccine or placebo).

This clonotype was obtained from a person between 18 and 59 years old who received the Ad26.COV2.S COVID-19 vaccine or a placebo. This specimen was peripheral blood, taken in a trial of Ad26.COV2.S vaccine versus placebo. The chain combines TRBV6-2 or TRBV6-3 with TRBJ1-4; D is uncertain. CDR3 sequence: CASSQTEKLFF. Here the CDR3 DNA reads TGTGCCAGCAGTCAAACAGAAAAACTGTTTTTT.